These 21 T cell receptor beta chains share one sample of origin, sequenced in a study of cytomegalovirus exposure and HLA in healthy donors. The study ran its PCR with 60 Vbeta and 13 Jbeta primers. Sequencing used immunoSEQ multiplex PCR; TCRdb keeps in-frame clones, though not all of them. There are some 180,000 clones in the sample; more than 65% occur only once, and roughly 1.9% lies in the top ten. Material: PBMCs. These receptors were obtained from a woman aged 30 to 39 in good health and CMV-seronegative.

This clone was seen a handful of times. In nucleotides, the CDR3 is TGTGCCAGCAGTGGCCTAGCGGCGTACTCCTACGAGCAGTACTTC. Encoded protein: CASSGLAAYSYEQYF. The rearrangement uses TRBV6-1 and TRBJ2-5; 7 positions match TRBD2. With the DNA end fitting TRBJ2-7 better, the J assignment may be wrong. CDR1 and CDR2 from the germline V gene are MNHNS and SASEGT. The CDR3 has 15 amino acids.

The chain couples TRBV10-3 to TRBJ2-7; D possibly corresponds to TRBD1 (6 bases). V lost 4 bases and J 2 bases, leaving 9 bases between the germline ends. The CDR3 consists of 13 residues. The germline V gene encodes CDR1 ENHRY and CDR2 SYGVKD. CDR3 bases: TGTGCCATCAGTGCCCGGACAGCCTACGAGCAGTACTTC. Its translation: CAISARTAYEQYF.

The V call is TRBV7-2, the J call TRBJ1-1; the D gene is possibly TRBD1 (5 bases). V was clipped by 3 bases and J by 1 base, with 9 bases between them. The CDR3 has 14 amino acids. CDR1 is SGHTA, CDR2 FQGNSA, per germline. The CDR3 spells CASSFRGTNTEAFF. The CDR3 DNA is TGTGCCAGCAGCTTTAGGGGCACGAACACTGAAGCTTTCTTT.

J is TRBJ2-7 and V is TRBV19; TRBD1 is a possible D gene (7 bases). CDR3 size: 14 residues. V gave up 5 bases and J gave up 2 bases, with 13 bases separating them. The germline V gene has CDR1 LNHDA and CDR2 SQIVND (reference sequence). The CDR3 DNA is TGTGCCAGTAGTCCGCGGGACAGCACCTACGAGCAGTACTTC. Its translation is CASSPRDSTYEQYF.

The chain links TRBV9 to TRBJ2-7, with D possibly TRBD1 on 6 matching bases. CDR1 SGDLS and CDR2 YYNGEE come from the germline V gene. V lost 0 bases and J 1 base, leaving 11 bases between the germline ends. CDR3 length: 15 amino acids. As DNA, the CDR3 is TGTGCCAGCAGCGTAGACGGGACACCATCCTACGAGCAGTACTTC. Encoded protein: CASSVDGTPSYEQYF.

The V gene is TRBV4-1, the J gene TRBJ1-2; 7 bases map to TRBD1. V shed 0 bases and J 5 bases; nucleotides not matched to a gene: 3. The CDR3 is 14 residues long. Germline values: CDR1 MGHRA, CDR2 YSYEKL. CDR3 amino acids: CASSQEQGWYGYTF. CDR3 DNA: TGCGCCAGCAGCCAAGAACAGGGGTGGTATGGCTACACCTTC.

This clone was detected only a few times. The V gene is TRBV12-5, the J gene TRBJ2-7, with D possibly matching TRBD1 (5 bases). This CDR3 spans 13 amino acids. Germline values: CDR1 LGHNT, CDR2 FRNRAP. Trimming removed 7 bases from V and 1 base from J, with 11 bases in between. The CDR3 DNA reads as TGTGCTAGTGCCATCGACAGTTCCTACGAGCAGTACTTC. Protein sequence: CASAIDSSYEQYF.

The chain combines TRBV10-1 with TRBJ1-1; D perhaps matches TRBD1 (6 bases). The ends were cut back, 5 bases at V and 5 bases at J, with 9 bases in the middle. Germline values: CDR1 WNHNN, CDR2 SYGVQD (reference sequence). CDR3 length equals 12 residues. CDR3 amino acids: CASSQGGTEAFF. Here the CDR3 DNA reads TGCGCCAGCAGTCAAGGGGGTACTGAAGCTTTCTTT.

The V gene is TRBV28, the J gene TRBJ1-2, with D possibly being TRBD1 (6 bases). Germline CDR1 MDHEN, CDR2 SYDVKM. Trimming left V 2 bases short and J 0 bases short, with 10 bases between. This CDR3 is 15 amino acids long. The CDR3 DNA sequence: TGTGCCAGCAGTTTAGGACAGTCTACTAACTATGGCTACACCTTC. It translates to CASSLGQSTNYGYTF.

The CDR3 protein is CASSPSASRGREQYF. The DNA for the CDR3 is TGTGCCAGCAGCCCCTCGGCTAGCCGCGGCCGAGAGCAGTACTTC. The chain recombines TRBV6-6 with TRBJ2-7, with D perhaps TRBD2 (5 bases). Germline CDR1 MNHNY, CDR2 SVGAGI (reference sequence). The V gene lost 6 bases and the J gene lost 7 bases, with 22 bases spanning the gap. CDR3 length: 15 residues.

This clone has only one observation. The V and J genes are TRBV5-6 and TRBJ1-2; 10 positions agree with TRBD1. This CDR3 contains 14 residues. CDR1 SGHDT and CDR2 YYEEEE come from the germline V gene. Trimming took 4 bases from V and 2 from J; bases not matched to a gene: 2. The CDR3 loop is CASSKDRGNYGYTF. CDR3 bases: TGTGCCAGCAGCAAGGACAGGGGGAACTATGGCTACACCTTC.

The V gene is TRBV4-1, the J gene TRBJ1-5, with TRBD1 matching 8 bases. The CDR3 length is 14 residues. With 7 bases clipped from V and 7 bases from J, the junction kept 9 bases outside the gene matches. Per germline, CDR1 MGHRA and CDR2 YSYEKL. The CDR3 reads CASNRGQGGQPQHF. The CDR3 coding sequence is TGCGCCAGCAACCGAGGACAGGGCGGACAGCCCCAGCATTTT.

The genes are TRBV14 and TRBJ1-5; TRBD1 might be the D (6 bases). Between the trimmed V and J ends, which lost 0 bases and 3 bases, there was a span of 15 bases. The length of the CDR3 is 17 residues. Germline lookup yields CDR1 SGHDN and CDR2 FVKESK. CDR3 sequence reads: CASSQETGFRLNQPQHF. The CDR3 region has the DNA TGTGCCAGCAGCCAAGAGACAGGTTTTCGCCTCAATCAGCCCCAGCATTTT.

This chain connects TRBV4-2 to TRBJ2-7; 12 nucleotides align to TRBD1. The germline V gene has CDR1 LGHNA and CDR2 YNFKEQ. CDR3 length equals 16 residues. V was pared by 1 base and J by 6 bases, with 7 bases of the junction left unmatched. The CDR3 DNA reads TGTGCCAGCAGCCAAGGCCGGGACAGGGGGCGTGGCGAGCAGTACTTC. It encodes CASSQGRDRGRGEQYF.

V usage is TRBV7-2 and J usage is TRBJ1-1, with TRBD1 matching 10 bases. The V gene's germline CDR1 is SGHTA and CDR2 FQGNSA. J was trimmed by 8 bases and V by 6 bases; bases with no gene match: 3. The CDR3 has 12 amino acids. The CDR3 sequence is CASRWGQGEAFF. The CDR3 DNA reads as TGTGCCAGCAGGTGGGGACAGGGGGAAGCTTTCTTT.

Here the CDR3 reads CASSPTWSRAGDSGANVLTF. The CDR3 region has the DNA TGTGCCAGCAGCCCGACGTGGAGTAGGGCGGGGGACTCTGGGGCCAACGTCCTGACTTTC. The V call is TRBV5-8, the J call TRBJ2-6, with 7 bases identical to TRBD2. J lost 0 bases, V lost 4 bases, and 16 bases had no gene match. Per germline, CDR1 SGHTS and CDR2 YDEGEE. The CDR3 spans 20 residues.

The rearrangement joins TRBV4-1 to TRBJ2-1; TRBD1 is a possible D gene (6 bases). This CDR3 has 15 amino acids. The V gene lost 3 bases and the J gene lost 7 bases, with 16 bases spanning the gap. Germline V gene lookup returns CDR1 MGHRA and CDR2 YSYEKL. This CDR3 reads CASSHLKQGNNEQFF. The CDR3 DNA reads as TGCGCCAGCAGCCACTTAAAACAGGGAAATAATGAGCAGTTCTTC.

The chain uses TRBV10-3 and TRBJ1-2; 10 bases are shared with TRBD1. V lost 11 bases to trimming and J lost 8 bases; unmatched junction nucleotides: 17. The CDR3 totals 15 residues. The V gene's germline CDR1 is ENHRY and CDR2 SYGVKD. The CDR3 here is CASTPGQGGLIGYTF. DNA of the CDR3: TGTGCCTCGACACCAGGACAGGGGGGCCTCATAGGCTACACCTTC.

The chain couples TRBV4-3 to TRBJ2-2; D is perhaps TRBD1 (7 bases). V was pared by 0 bases and J by 6 bases, with 11 bases between. CDR3 size: 15 residues. Germline CDR1 and CDR2: LGHNA and YSLEER. The CDR3 region has the DNA TGCGCCAGCAGCCAAGATACCAGGGGGGCCGGGGAGCTGTTTTTT. Translated, it gives CASSQDTRGAGELFF.

CDR3 nucleotide sequence: TGTGCCACCAGCGCGCAGACTAGCGGCCCTGCCACAGATACGCAGTATTTT. Encoded protein: CATSAQTSGPATDTQYF. This rearrangement joins TRBV15 to TRBJ2-3, with 9 bases fitting TRBD2. V lost 5 bases and J lost 2; bases outside the gene matches: 11. The CDR3 contains 17 residues. Germline V lookup: CDR1 LNHNV, CDR2 YYDKDF (reference sequence).

The chain employs TRBV27 and TRBJ2-2; the match to TRBD2 covers 10 bases. Germline-derived CDR1 and CDR2 are MNHEY and SMNVEV (reference sequence). The CDR3 extends over 17 amino acids. Losses at the gene ends were 5 bases for V and 2 bases for J; bases not matched to a gene: 8. The CDR3 protein is CASSRKSSGGNTGELFF. As DNA, the CDR3 is TGTGCCAGCAGTCGCAAATCTAGCGGGGGCAACACCGGGGAGCTGTTTTTT.